This T cell receptor (beta chain) is drawn from a study of radiotherapy plus CTLA-4 blockade in lung cancer. Study as a whole: Among patients, around 19% showed objective responses, and approximately 31% had disease control.

The CDR3 has 16 amino acids. V gave up 6 bases and J gave up 4 bases, with 20 bases separating them. CDR1 MNHEY and CDR2 SMNVEV come from the germline V gene (reference sequence). Findings of the study overall: Response was reportedly best predicted by early blood T cell clone dynamics, with interferon-beta. There was expansion of tumor-derived TCR clones in blood after radiotherapy plus ipilimumab.

CTLA-4 blockade with ipilimumab, together with focal radiation, was given to patients with chemo-refractory metastatic non-small-cell lung cancer. Generated by immunoSEQ multiplex PCR, the TCRdb table keeps only in-frame clones and is missing some. The table lists around 110,000 clones, over 65% of them singletons. Details on this clone: No antigen is known for it.

This clonotype was obtained from a human donor with non-small cell lung cancer that progressed on radiotherapy plus ipilimumab. Some clones in this sample may be carry-over from other donors' samples. The chain has TRBV27 and TRBJ2-3, with a tentative D call TRBD1 (6 bases). The input for sequencing was peripheral blood, taken from a patient treated with radiotherapy plus ipilimumab. The CDR3 DNA is TGTGCCAGCAGGCGCCCCTCGACAGGTTTTGCAGATACGCAGTATTTT. Protein product: CASRRPSTGFADTQYF.